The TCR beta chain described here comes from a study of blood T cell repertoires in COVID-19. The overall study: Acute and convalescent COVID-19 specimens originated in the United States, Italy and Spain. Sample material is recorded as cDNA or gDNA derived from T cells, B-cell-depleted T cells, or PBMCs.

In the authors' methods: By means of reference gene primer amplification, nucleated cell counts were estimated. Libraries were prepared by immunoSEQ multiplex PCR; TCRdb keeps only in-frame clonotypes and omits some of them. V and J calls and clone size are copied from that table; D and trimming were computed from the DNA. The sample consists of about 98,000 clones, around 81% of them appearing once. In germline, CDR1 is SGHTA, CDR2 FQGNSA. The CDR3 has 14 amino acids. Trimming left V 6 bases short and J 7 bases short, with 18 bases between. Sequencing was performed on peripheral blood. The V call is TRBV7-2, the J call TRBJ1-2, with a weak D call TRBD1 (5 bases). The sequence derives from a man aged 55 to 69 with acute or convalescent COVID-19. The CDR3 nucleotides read TGTGCCAGCAGTCAGGGTCAACAGGCGGCTGGCTACACCTTC. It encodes CASSQGQQAAGYTF.